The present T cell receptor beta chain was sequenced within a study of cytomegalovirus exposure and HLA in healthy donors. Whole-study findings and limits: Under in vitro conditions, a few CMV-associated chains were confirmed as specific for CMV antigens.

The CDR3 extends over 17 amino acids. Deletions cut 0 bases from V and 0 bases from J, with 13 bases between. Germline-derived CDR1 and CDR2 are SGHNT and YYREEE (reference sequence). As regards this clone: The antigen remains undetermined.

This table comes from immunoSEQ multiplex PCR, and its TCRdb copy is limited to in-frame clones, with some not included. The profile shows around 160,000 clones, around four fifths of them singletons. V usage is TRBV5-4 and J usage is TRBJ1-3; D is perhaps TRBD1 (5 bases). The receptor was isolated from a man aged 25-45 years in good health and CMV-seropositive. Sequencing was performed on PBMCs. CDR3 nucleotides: TGTGCCAGCAGCTTGGATAGGGGCGTTATCTCTGGAAACACCATATATTTT. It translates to CASSLDRGVISGNTIYF. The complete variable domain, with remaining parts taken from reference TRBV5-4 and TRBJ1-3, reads ETGVTQSPTHLIKTRGQQVTLRCSSQSGHNTVSWYQQALGQGPQFIFQYYREEENGRGNFPPRFSGLQFPNYSSELNVNALELDDSALYLCASSLDRGVISGNTIYFGEGSWLTVV.